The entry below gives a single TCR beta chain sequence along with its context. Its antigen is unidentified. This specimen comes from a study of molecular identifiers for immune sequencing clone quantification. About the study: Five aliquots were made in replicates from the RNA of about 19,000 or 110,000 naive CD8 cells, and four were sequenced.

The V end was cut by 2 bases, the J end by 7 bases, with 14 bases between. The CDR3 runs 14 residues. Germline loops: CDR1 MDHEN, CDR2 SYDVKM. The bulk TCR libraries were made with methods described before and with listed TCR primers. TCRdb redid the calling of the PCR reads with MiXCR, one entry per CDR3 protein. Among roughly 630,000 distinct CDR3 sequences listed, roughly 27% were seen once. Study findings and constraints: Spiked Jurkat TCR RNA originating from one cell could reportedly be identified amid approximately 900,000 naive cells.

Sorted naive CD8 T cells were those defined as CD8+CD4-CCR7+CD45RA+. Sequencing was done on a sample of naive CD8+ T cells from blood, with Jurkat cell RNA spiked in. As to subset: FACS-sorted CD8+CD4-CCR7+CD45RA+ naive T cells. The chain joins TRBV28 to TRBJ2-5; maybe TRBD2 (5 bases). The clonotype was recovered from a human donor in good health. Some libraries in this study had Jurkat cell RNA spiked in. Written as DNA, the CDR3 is TGTGCCAGCAGTTTAGCTGAGGGCCCGGGGACCCAGTACTTC. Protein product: CASSLAEGPGTQYF. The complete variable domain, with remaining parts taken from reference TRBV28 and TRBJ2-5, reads DVKVTQSSRYLVKRTGEKVFLECVQDMDHENMFWYRQDPGLGLRLIYFSYDVKMKEKGDIPEGYSVSREKKERFSLILESASTNQTSMYLCASSLAEGPGTQYFGPGTRLLVL.